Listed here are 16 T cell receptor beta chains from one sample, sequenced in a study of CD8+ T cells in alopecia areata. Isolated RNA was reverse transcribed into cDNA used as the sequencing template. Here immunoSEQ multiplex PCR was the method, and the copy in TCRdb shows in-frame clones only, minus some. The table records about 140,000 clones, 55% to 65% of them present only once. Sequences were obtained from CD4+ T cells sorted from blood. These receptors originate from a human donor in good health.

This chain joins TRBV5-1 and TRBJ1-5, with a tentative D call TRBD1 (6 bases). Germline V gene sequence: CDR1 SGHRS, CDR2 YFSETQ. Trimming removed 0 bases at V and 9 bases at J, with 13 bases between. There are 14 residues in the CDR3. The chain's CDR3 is CASSLAGGGRPQHF. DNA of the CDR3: TGCGCCAGCAGCTTGGCTGGAGGGGGGAGGCCCCAGCATTTT.

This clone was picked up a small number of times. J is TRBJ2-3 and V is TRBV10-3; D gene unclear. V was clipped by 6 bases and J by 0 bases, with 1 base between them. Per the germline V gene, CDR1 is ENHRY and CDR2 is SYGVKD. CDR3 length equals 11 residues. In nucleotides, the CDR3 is TGTGCCATCAGAAGCACAGATACGCAGTATTTT. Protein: CAIRSTDTQYF.

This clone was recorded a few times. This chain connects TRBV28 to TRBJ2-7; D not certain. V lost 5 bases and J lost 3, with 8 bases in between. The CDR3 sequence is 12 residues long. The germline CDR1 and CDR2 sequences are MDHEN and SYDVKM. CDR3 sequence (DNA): TGTGCCAGCAGTCCCCGGGTCTACGAGCAGTACTTC. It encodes CASSPRVYEQYF.

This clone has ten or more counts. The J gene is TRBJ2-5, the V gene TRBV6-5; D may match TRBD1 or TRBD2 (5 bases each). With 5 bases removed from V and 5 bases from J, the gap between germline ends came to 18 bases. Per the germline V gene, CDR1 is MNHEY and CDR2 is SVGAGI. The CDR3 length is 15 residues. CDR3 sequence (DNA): TGTGCCAGCAGTCCCACTCAGGGAGTGGGGGAGACCCAGTACTTC. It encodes CASSPTQGVGETQYF.

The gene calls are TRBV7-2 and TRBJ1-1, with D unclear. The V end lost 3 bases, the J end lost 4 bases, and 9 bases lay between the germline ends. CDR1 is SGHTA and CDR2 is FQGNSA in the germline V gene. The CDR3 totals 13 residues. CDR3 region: CASSLAEATEAFF. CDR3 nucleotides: TGTGCCAGCAGCTTGGCGGAGGCCACTGAAGCTTTCTTT.

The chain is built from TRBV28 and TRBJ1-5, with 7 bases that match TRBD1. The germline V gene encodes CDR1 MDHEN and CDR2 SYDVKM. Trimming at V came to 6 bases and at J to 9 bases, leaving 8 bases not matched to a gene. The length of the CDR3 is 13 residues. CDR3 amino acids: CASSLGTVGPQHF. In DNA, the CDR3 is TGTGCCAGCAGCCTCGGGACAGTGGGGCCCCAGCATTTT.

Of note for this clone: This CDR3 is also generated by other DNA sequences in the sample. The CDR3 loop is CSARTGGTGELFF. The CDR3 DNA is TGCAGCGCAAGGACAGGGGGTACCGGGGAGCTGTTTTTT. V and J are TRBV29-1 and TRBJ2-2; 10 positions agree with TRBD1. V was pared by 7 bases and J by 5 bases, with 4 bases of the junction left unmatched. The germline CDR1 and CDR2 sequences are SQVTM and ANQGSEA. The CDR3 is made up of 13 amino acids.

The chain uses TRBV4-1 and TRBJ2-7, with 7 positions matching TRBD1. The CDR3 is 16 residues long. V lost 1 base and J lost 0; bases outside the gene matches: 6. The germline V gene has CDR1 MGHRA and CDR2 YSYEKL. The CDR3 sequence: CASSQGSDRYSYEQYF. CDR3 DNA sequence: TGCGCCAGCAGCCAAGGTTCGGACAGGTACTCCTACGAGCAGTACTTC.

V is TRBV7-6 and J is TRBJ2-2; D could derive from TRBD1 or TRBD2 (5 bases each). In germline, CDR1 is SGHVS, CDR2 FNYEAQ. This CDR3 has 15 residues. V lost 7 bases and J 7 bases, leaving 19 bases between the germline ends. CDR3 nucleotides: TGTGCCAGCATCCCGGGTCCCAAGGGGAGCGGGGAGCTGTTTTTT. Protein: CASIPGPKGSGELFF.

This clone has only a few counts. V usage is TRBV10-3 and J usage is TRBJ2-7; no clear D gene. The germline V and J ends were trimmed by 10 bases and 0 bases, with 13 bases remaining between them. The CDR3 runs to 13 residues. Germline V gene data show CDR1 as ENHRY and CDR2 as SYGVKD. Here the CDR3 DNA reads TGTGCCACGGGCGGACCCAACTCCTACGAGCAGTACTTC. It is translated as CATGGPNSYEQYF.

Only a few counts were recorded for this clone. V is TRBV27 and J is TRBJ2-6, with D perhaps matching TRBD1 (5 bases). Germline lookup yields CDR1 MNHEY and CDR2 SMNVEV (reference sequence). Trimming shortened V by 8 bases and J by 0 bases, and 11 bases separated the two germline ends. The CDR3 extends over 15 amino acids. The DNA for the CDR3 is TGTGCCAGCCAGGGCCTCAGCTCTGGGGCCAACGTCCTGACTTTC. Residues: CASQGLSSGANVLTF.

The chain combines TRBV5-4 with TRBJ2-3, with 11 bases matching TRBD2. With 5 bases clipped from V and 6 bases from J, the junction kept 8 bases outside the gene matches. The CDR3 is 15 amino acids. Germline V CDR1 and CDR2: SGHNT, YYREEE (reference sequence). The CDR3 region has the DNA TGTGCCAGCAGACACACTAGCGGGAGACGGGATACGCAGTATTTT. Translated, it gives CASRHTSGRRDTQYF.

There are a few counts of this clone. The chain's CDR3 is CASSEEGDIAKNIQYF. The CDR3 nucleotides are TGTGCCAGCAGTGAAGAGGGGGATATCGCCAAAAACATTCAGTACTTC. This rearrangement joins TRBV2 to TRBJ2-4; D might be TRBD1 (6 bases). Germline CDR1 SNHLY, CDR2 FYNNEI. Trimming took 1 base from V and 1 from J, leaving 11 bases between them. This CDR3 region has 16 residues. Full variable domain (outside the CDR3, taken from reference TRBV2 and TRBJ2-4): EPEVTQTPSHQVTQMGQEVILRCVPISNHLYFYWYRQILGQKVEFLVSFYNNEISEKSEIFDDQFSVERPDGSNFTLKIRSTKLEDSAMYFCASSEEGDIAKNIQYFGAGTRLSVL.

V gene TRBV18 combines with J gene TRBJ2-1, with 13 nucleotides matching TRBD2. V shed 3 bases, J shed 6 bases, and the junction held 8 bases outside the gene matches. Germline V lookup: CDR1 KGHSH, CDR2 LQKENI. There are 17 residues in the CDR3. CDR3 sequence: CASSPRGLAGALNEQFF. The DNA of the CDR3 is TGTGCCAGCTCACCCCGCGGACTAGCGGGAGCCCTCAATGAGCAGTTCTTC.

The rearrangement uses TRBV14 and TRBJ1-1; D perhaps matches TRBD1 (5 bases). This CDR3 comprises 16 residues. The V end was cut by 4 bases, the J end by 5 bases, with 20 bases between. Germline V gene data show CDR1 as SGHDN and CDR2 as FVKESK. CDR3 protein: CASSRWGGRGGTEAFF. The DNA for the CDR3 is TGTGCCAGCAGCCGGTGGGGCGGCCGCGGAGGAACTGAAGCTTTCTTT. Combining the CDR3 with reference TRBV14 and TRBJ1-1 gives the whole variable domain EAGVTQFPSHSVIEKGQTVTLRCDPISGHDNLYWYRRVMGKEIKFLLHFVKESKQDESGMPNNRFLAERTGGTYSTLKVQPAELEDSGVYFCASSRWGGRGGTEAFFGQGTRLTVV.

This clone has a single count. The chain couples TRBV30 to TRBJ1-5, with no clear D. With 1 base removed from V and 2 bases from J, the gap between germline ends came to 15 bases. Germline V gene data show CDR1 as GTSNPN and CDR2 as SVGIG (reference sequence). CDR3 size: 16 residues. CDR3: CAWSGPSITGNQPQHF. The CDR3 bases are TGTGCCTGGAGTGGCCCTTCTATCACAGGCAATCAGCCCCAGCATTTT.